This T cell receptor (beta chain) derives from a study of T cells after yellow fever vaccination. Study findings and constraints: Contamination by abundant bulk-population clonotypes could be present in FACS-sorted repertoires.

CDR1 and CDR2 (germline): SEHNR, FQNEAQ (reference sequence). V was shortened by 6 bases and J by 2 bases, with 13 bases between the two germline ends. This CDR3 is 14 amino acids long. A 5'RACE template-switching step, the method used to make TCR cDNA, added a universal primer site and UMIs. TCRdb reprocessed the 5' RACE reads with MiXCR, giving one entry per CDR3 protein. Altogether 400,000 to 650,000 distinct CDR3 sequences are present, just over 20% being singletons, with the ten largest covering approximately 16%. As for this clonotype: Its cognate antigen is unknown.

The receptor was derived from a young man who received the YFV17D yellow fever vaccine. The rearrangement links TRBV7-9 to TRBJ2-5; D could derive from TRBD1 or TRBD2 (5 bases each). The sample consisted of PBMCs, taken more than 20 days after the first yellow fever vaccination. The CDR3 protein is CASRAGTVQETQYF. In DNA form, the CDR3 reads TGTGCCAGCAGGGCCGGGACGGTACAAGAGACCCAGTACTTC.